The clone carrying this T cell receptor (beta chain) was observed a few times. The entry originates in a study of tumor-infiltrating lymphocytes in primary liver carcinoma. Study overall: Per sample, productive TCRbeta reads numbered roughly 3.65 to 7.13 million, similar across tissue types.

Synthesis of TCR beta cDNA was carried out from 500 ng total RNA with a constant-region primer. Investigators got TCR beta libraries out of three nested multiplex PCR rounds, done with slightly modified ARM-PCR. TRBV1-TRBV30 forward primers paired with a C-beta reverse primer drove the first two PCR rounds, about 10 cycles each. In TCRdb, the multiplex PCR reads were re-called with MiXCR into one record per CDR3 protein. Of approximately 40,000 distinct CDR3 sequences in the sample, roughly 80% were seen once. The source material, roughly 18-30 mg of unsorted bulk tissue, was used to co-extract RNA and DNA. All patients had surgically resected primary liver carcinoma. More than 75% viable tumor cells made up every tumor sample. Trimming cost V 9 bases and J 1 base, with 13 bases left between them. Germline-derived CDR1 and CDR2 are SGHRS and YFSETQ. This CDR3 is built from 13 residues.

The origin of this receptor is a man aged 40-49 years with primary liver carcinoma and hepatitis B virus infection. The V and J genes are TRBV5-1 and TRBJ2-5; perhaps TRBD2 as D (6 bases). The sample comprised liver tumor tissue from sampling region 4. As for subset: tumor region T4, right-lateral pole. This chain's CDR3 is CAIRRALQETQYF. In nucleotides, the CDR3 is TGCGCCATCAGGAGGGCACTCCAAGAGACCCAGTACTTC. The entire variable domain, with the rest obtained from reference TRBV5-1 and TRBJ2-5, is as follows: KAGVTQTPRYLIKTRGQQVTLSCSPISGHRSVSWYQQTPGQGLQFLFEYFSETQRNKGNFPGRFSGRQFSNSRSEMNVSTLELGDSALYLCAIRRALQETQYFGPGTRLLVL.